The table lists the clone carrying this T cell receptor (beta chain) with many counts. What it recognizes is unknown. From RNA transcripts, TCR beta CDR3 regions were amplified. TCR CDR3 regions were first amplified by RT-PCR with HTBI primers. TCRdb passed the multiplex PCR reads through MiXCR, listing each CDR3 protein once. Of approximately 610,000 distinct CDR3 sequences detected, 14% to 15% appear once; the ten largest clones hold over 3.5%. The V gene's germline CDR1 is SGDLS and CDR2 YYNGEE. CDR3 size: 13 residues. The V gene lost 6 bases and the J gene lost 4 bases, with 13 bases spanning the gap. This entry comes from a study of T cells in Graves' hyperthyroidism and ophthalmopathy. Study-level findings and limits: Patients with ophthalmopathy were separated from those with stable hyperthyroidism by a 13 V-J model. Most clonotypes that expanded in the thyroid above 0.001 also showed up in blood. The model predicted ophthalmopathy a median around six months before onset.

Uncontrolled infection, other autoimmune disease, pregnancy or lactation excluded patients. The V and J genes are TRBV9 and TRBJ1-2; D gene ambiguous. Material for sequencing was blood. The TCR was taken from a woman aged 40 to 50 with Graves' ophthalmopathy. This chain's CDR3 is CASKGNRLYGYTF. The CDR3 DNA reads TGTGCCAGCAAGGGTAATCGCCTCTATGGCTACACCTTC.